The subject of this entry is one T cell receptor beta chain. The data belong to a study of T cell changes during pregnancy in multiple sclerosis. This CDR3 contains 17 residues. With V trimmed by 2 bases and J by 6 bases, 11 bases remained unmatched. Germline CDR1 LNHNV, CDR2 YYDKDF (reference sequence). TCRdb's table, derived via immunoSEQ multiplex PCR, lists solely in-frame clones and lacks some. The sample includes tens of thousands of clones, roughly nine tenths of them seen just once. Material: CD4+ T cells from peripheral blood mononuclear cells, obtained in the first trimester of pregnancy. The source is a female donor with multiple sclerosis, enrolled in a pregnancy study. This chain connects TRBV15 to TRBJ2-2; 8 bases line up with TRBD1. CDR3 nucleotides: TGTGCCACCAGCAGAAGGGCGCAGGGGGCGCAGGCCGGGGAGCTGTTTTTT. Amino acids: CATSRRAQGAQAGELFF.